This T cell receptor (beta chain) stems from a study of metastatic and nonmetastatic thyroid tumors. About the research overall: Repertoires from blood and tumor or nodule tissue of malignant and benign thyroid patients were compared.

Authors' analysis steps: What underpinned the distant-metastasis classifier for papillary thyroid cancer was the set of CDR3 differences across clinicopathological groups. Via MiXCR, TCRdb re-called the PCR reads. TCRdb's processing, not the study's, gives the V and J calls here. The sample lists approximately 4,300 clones; 34% were seen once. This CDR3 is built from 14 residues. Germline values: CDR1 SGHTA, CDR2 FQGNSA. Unmatched junction bases numbered 8, after V lost 5 bases and J lost 5 bases. Study-wide points: In both blood and tumor samples, TCR beta diversity was reported significantly higher for malignant than benign nodules.

On this clone itself: Its antigen is undetermined.

Patients underwent thyroid surgery, and none had received any treatment before it. The chain joins TRBV7-2 to TRBJ2-5; 7 bases map to TRBD1. The sequenced sample was adjacent normal tissue. This sequence was found in a male donor with papillary thyroid cancer or a benign thyroid nodule (not recorded which). Some clones in this sample may be carry-over from other donors' samples. The CDR3 region has the DNA TGTGCCAGCAGCCCGGGACAGACTGGGGAGACCCAGTACTTC. This encodes CASSPGQTGETQYF.